This entry features one T cell receptor beta chain sequence. These data belong to a study of blood T cell repertoires in COVID-19. In the study's own analysis: Nucleated cell number was recorded as an estimate derived from reference gene primer amplification. Sequenced by immunoSEQ multiplex PCR; TCRdb stores in-frame clones only, minus some. The V and J calls and the clone size are those of that table, but D and trimming were determined from the DNA. The repertoire consists of tens of thousands of clones, with under 85% occurring once and the leading ten covering 10% to 15%. Sequenced sample: peripheral blood. The TCR sequence derives from a man over 45 with COVID-19, enrolled during active disease.

Here the CDR3 reads CASSEGQGVYNEQFF. CDR3 in DNA: TGTGCCAGCAGCGAGGGACAGGGGGTTTACAATGAGCAGTTCTTC. V is TRBV3-1 (or the pseudogene TRBV3-2) and J is TRBJ2-1, with TRBD1 matching 11 bases. The CDR3 consists of 15 residues. V shed 5 bases and J 4 bases; nucleotides not matched to a gene: 4. Germline V gene lookup returns CDR1 LGHDT and CDR2 YNNKEL (reference sequence).